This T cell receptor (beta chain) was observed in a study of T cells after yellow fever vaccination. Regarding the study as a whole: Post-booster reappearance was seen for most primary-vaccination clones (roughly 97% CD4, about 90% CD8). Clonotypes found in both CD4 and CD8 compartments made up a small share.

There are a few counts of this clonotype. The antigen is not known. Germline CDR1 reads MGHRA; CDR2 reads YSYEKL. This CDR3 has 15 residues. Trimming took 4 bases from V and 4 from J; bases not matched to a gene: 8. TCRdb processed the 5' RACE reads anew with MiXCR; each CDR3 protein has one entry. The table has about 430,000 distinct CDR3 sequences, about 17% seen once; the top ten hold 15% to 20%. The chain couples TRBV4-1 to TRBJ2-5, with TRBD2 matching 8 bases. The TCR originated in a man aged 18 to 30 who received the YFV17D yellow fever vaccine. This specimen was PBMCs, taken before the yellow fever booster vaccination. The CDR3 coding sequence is TGCGCCAGCAGCCTCCGGGAGGGGGGGCGAGAGACCCAGTACTTC. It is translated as CASSLREGGRETQYF.